Below, 5 T cell receptor beta chains from the same sample are listed, as sequenced in a study of T cell responses to AZD1222 COVID-19 vaccine. TCRdb's table, derived via immunoSEQ multiplex PCR, lists solely in-frame clones and lacks some. In the table there are 89,000 or so clones, 80% to 95% of which are singletons. The input for sequencing was peripheral blood, taken 28 days after the second AZD1222 dose. The receptors were sampled from an adult who received the AZD1222 COVID-19 vaccine.

This sequence joins TRBV5-1 and TRBJ1-3; 7 positions match TRBD1. CDR1 and CDR2 from the germline V gene are SGHRS and YFSETQ. The CDR3 contains 16 residues. The V and J ends lost 0 bases and 0 bases, in that order; junction bases with no gene match: 3. Written as DNA, the CDR3 is TGCGCCAGCAGCTTGGAGGGGGCGAGCTCTGGAAACACCATATATTTT. Translation: CASSLEGASSGNTIYF.

The chain combines TRBV6-6 with TRBJ2-7; 7 bases fit TRBD1. Germline V gives CDR1 MNHNY, CDR2 SVGAGI (reference sequence). The J segment lost 2 bases and the V segment lost 5 bases, leaving 6 bases of the junction unmatched. The CDR3 sequence is 14 residues long. CDR3 sequence (DNA): TGTGCCAGCAGTATCCGGGACAGAGCCTACGAGCAGTACTTC. It yields the protein CASSIRDRAYEQYF.

This chain joins TRBV5-1 and TRBJ2-7; TRBD2 matches 8 bases. The germline CDR1 and CDR2 sequences are SGHRS and YFSETQ. The J segment lost 1 base and the V segment lost 5 bases, leaving 5 bases of the junction unmatched. This CDR3 contains 14 residues. CDR3 protein: CASSSPSGSYEQYF. The CDR3 DNA follows: TGCGCCAGCAGTTCCCCTAGCGGGTCCTACGAGCAGTACTTC.

CDR3 DNA sequence: TGTGCCAGCAGTCTAGAACGAGGGAGCTACAATGAGCAGTTCTTC. Translation: CASSLERGSYNEQFF. J is TRBJ2-1 and V is TRBV7-9; maybe TRBD2 (5 bases). Germline-derived CDR1 and CDR2 are SEHNR and FQNEAQ (reference sequence). Trimming removed 6 bases at V and 3 bases at J, with 15 bases between. This CDR3 has 15 residues.

J is TRBJ2-1 and V is TRBV24-1, with 7 bases matching TRBD2. CDR1 KGHDR and CDR2 SFDVKD come from the germline V gene. The CDR3 is 19 residues long. The trim removed 4 bases at V and 6 bases at J, leaving 20 bases unmatched. CDR3 coding DNA: TGTGCCACCAGTGACCTGGGAGGCGACGCTAGCGGACGACTCAATGAGCAGTTCTTC. Translated, it gives CATSDLGGDASGRLNEQFF.